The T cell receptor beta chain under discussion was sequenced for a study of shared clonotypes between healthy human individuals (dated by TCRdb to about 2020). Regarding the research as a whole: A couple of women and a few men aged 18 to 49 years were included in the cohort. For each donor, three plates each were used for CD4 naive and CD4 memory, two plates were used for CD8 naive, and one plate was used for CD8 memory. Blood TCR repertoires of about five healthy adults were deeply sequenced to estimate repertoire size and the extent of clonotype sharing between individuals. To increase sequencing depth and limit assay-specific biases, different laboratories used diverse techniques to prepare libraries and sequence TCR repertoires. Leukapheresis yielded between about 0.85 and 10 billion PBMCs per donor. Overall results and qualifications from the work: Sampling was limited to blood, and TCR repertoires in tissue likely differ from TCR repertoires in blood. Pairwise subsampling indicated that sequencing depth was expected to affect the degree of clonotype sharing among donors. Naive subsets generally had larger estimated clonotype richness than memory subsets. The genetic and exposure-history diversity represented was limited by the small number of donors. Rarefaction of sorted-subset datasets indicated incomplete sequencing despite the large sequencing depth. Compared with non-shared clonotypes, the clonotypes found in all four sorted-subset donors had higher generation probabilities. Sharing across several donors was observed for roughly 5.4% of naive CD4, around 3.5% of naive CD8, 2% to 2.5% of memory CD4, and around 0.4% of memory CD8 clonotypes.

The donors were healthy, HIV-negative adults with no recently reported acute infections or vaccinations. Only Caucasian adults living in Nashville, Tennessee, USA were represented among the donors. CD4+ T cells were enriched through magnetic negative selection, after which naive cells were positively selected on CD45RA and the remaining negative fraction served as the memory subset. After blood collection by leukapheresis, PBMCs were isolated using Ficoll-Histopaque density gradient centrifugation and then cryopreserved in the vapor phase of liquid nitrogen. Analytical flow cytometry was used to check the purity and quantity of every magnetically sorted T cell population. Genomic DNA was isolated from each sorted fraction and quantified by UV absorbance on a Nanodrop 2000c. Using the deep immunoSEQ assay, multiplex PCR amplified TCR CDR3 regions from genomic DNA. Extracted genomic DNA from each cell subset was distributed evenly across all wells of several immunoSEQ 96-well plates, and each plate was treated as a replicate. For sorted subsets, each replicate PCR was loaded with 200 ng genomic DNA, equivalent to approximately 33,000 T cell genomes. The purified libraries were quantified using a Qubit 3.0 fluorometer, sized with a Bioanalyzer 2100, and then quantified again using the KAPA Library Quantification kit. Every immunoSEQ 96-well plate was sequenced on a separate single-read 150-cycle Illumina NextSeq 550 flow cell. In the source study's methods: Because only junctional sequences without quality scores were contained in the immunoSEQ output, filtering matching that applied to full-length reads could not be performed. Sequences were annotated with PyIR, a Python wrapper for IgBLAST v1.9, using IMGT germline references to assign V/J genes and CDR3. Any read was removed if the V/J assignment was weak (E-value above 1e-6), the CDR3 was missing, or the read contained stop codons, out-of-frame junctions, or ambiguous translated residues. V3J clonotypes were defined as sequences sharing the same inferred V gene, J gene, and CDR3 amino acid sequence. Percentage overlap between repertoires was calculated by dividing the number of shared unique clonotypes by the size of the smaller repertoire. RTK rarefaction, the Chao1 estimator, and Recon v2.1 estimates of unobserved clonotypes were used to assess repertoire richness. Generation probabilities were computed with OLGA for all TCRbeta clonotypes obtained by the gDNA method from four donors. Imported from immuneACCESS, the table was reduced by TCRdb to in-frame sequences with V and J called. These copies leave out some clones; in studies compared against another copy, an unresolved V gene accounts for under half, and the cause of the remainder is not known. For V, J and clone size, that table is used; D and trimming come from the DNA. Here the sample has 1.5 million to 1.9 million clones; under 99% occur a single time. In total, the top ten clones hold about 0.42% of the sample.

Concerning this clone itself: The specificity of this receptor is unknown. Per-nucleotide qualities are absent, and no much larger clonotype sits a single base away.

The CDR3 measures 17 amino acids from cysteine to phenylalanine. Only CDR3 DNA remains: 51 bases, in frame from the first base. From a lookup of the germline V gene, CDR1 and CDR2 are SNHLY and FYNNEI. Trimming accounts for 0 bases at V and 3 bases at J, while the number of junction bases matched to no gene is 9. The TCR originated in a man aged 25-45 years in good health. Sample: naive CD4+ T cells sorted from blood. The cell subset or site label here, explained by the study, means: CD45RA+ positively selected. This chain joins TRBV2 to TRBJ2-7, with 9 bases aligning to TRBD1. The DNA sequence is TGTGCCAGCAGTGAAGCAGGACCCGGGACAGGGTTCTACGAGCAGTACTTC. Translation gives CASSEAGPGTGFYEQYF.